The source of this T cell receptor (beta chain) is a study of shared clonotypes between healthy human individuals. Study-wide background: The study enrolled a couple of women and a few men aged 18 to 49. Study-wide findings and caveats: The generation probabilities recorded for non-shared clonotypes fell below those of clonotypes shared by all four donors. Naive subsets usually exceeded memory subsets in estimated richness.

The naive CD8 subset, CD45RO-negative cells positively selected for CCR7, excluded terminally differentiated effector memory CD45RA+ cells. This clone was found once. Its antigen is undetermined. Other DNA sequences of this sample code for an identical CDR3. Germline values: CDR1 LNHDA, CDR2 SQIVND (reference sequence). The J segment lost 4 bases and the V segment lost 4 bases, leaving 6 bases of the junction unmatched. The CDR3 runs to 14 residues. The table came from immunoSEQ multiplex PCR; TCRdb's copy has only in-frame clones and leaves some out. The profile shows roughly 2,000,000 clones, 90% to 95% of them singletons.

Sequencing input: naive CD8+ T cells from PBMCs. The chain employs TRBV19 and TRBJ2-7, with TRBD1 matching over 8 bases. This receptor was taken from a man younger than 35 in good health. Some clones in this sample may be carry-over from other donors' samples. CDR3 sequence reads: CASSTRQGSYEQYF. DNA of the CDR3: TGTGCCAGTAGTACTCGACAGGGGTCGTACGAGCAGTACTTC.